This T cell receptor (beta chain) was observed in a study of blood T cell repertoires in COVID-19. Study overall: Specimens from acute and convalescent COVID-19 originated in the United States, Italy and Spain. Nucleic acid was either cDNA or gDNA, and it came from T cells, B-cell-depleted T cells, or PBMCs.

The germline V and J ends were trimmed by 6 bases and 14 bases, with 15 bases remaining between them. The CDR3 totals 11 residues. The method was immunoSEQ multiplex PCR; TCRdb's version includes in-frame clones alone and lacks a portion of them. The table lists about 170,000 clones, approximately 90% of them singletons. Material: peripheral blood. The receptor comes from a woman aged 80 or over in a cohort sampled during active or convalescent COVID-19. The gene calls are TRBV12-3 or TRBV12-4 and TRBJ2-3; maybe TRBD1 (5 bases). The CDR3: CASSHDSKAYF. The CDR3 bases are TGTGCCAGCAGCCACGACAGCAAAGCGTATTTT.